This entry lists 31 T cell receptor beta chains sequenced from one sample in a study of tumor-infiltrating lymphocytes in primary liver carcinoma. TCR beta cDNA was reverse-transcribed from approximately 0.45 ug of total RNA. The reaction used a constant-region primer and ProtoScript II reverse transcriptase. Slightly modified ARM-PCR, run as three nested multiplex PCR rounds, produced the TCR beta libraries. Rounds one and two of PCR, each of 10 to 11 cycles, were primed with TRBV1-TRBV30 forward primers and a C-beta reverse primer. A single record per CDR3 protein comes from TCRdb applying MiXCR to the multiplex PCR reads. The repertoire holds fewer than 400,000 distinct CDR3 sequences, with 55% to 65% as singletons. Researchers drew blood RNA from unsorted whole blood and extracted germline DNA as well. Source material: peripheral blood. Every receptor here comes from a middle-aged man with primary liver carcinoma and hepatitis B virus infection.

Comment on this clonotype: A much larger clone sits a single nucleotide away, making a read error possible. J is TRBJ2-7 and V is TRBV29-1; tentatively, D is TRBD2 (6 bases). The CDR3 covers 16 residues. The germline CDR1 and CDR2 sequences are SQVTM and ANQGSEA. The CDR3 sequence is CRVEDRRRGLSYEQYF. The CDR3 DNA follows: TGCAGAGTTGAAGATCGACGCCGGGGGTTATCCTACGAGCAGTACTTC.

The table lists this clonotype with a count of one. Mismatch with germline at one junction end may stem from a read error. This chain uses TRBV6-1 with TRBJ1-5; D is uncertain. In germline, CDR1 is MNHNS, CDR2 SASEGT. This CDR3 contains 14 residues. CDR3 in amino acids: CASSEGWWNQPQLF. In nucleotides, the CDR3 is TGTGCCAGTAGTGAAGGCTGGTGGAATCAGCCCCAGCTTTTT.

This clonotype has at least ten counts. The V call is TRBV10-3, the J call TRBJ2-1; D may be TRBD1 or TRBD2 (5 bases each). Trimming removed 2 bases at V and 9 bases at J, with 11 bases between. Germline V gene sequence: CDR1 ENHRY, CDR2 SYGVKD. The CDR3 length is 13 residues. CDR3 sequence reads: CAISEVRAGEQFF. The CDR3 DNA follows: TGTGCCATCAGTGAGGTCAGGGCGGGTGAGCAGTTCTTC.

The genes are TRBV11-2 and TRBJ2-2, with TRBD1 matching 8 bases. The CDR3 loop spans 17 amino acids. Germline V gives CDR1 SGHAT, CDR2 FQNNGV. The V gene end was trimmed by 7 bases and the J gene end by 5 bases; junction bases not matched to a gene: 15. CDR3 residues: CASNQGSRGLGTGELFF. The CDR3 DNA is TGTGCCAGCAACCAGGGAAGCAGGGGGCTGGGGACCGGGGAGCTGTTTTTT.

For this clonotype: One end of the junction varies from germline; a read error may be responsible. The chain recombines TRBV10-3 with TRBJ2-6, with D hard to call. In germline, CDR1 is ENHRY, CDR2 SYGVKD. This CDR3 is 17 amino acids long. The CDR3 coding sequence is TGTGCCATCAGTGAAGGCACGGCAGACCCCAGTGCCAACGTCCTAGCTTTC. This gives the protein CAISEGTADPSANVLAF.

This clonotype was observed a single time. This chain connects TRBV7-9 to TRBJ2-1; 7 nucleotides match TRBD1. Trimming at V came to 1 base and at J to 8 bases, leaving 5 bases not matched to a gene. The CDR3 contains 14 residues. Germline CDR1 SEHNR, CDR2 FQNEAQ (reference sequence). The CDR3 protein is CASSLVGQNYEQFF. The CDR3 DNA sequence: TGTGCCAGCAGCTTAGTGGGACAGAACTATGAGCAGTTCTTC.

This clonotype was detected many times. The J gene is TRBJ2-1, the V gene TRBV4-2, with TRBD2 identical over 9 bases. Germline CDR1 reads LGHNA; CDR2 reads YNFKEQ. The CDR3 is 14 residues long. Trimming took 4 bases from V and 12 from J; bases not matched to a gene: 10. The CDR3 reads CASSPYSGGTGQFF. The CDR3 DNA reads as TGTGCCAGCAGCCCCTATAGCGGGGGCACTGGGCAGTTCTTC.

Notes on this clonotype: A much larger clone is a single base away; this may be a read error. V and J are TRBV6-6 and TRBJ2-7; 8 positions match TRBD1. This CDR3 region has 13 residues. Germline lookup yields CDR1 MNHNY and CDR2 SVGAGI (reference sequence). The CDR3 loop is CASNRQGSYEQHF. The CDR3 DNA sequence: TGTGCCAGCAATAGACAGGGGTCCTACGAGCAGCACTTC.

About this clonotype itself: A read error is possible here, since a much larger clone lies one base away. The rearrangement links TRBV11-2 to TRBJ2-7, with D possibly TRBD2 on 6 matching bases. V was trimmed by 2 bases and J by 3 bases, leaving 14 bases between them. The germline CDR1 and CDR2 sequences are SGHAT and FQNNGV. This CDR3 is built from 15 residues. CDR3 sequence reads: CASSLRHSGDYEQYF. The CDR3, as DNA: TGTGCCAGCAGCTTAAGGCATAGCGGCGACTACGAGCAGTACTTC.

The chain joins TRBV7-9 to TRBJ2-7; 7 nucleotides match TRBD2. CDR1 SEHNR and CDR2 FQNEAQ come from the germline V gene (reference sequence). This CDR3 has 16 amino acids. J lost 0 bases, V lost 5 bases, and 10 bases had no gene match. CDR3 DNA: TGTGCCAGCAGCCCCGAGTCAGCTAGCGGCTCCTACGAGCAGTACTTC. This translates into CASSPESASGSYEQYF.

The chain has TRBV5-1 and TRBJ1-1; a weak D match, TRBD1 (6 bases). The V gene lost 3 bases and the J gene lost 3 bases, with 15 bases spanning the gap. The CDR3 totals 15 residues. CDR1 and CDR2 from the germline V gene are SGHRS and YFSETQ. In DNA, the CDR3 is TGCGCCAGCAGCTCGGCCTTTAGGGGGGACACTGAAGCTTTCTTT. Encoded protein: CASSSAFRGDTEAFF. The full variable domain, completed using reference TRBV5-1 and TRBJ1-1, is KAGVTQTPRYLIKTRGQQVTLSCSPISGHRSVSWYQQTPGQGLQFLFEYFSETQRNKGNFPGRFSGRQFSNSRSEMNVSTLELGDSALYLCASSSAFRGDTEAFFGQGTRLTVV.

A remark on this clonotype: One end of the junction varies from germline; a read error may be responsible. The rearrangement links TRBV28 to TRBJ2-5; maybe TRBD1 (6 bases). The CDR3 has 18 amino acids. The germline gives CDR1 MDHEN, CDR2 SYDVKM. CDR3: CPSSPQGLAGNSQETQYF. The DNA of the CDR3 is TGTCCCAGCAGTCCCCAGGGGTTGGCCGGAAATTCCCAAGAGACCCAGTACTTC.

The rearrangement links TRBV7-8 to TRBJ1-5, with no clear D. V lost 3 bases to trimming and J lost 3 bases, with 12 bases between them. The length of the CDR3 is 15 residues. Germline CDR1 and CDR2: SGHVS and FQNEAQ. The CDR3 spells CASSFGVGDNQPQHF. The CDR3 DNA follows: TGTGCCAGCAGCTTCGGGGTTGGTGACAATCAGCCCCAGCATTTT.

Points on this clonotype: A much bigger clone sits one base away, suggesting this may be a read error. The CDR3 spells CASSGSGEGRTEAFF. The CDR3 nucleotides are TGTGCCAGCAGCGGATCCGGGGAGGGGAGGACTGAAGCTTTCTTT. The chain is built from TRBV6-2 or TRBV6-3 and TRBJ1-1; possible D gene TRBD1, 5 bases. CDR3 length: 15 residues. V lost 6 bases and J 5 bases, leaving 19 bases between the germline ends. Germline CDR1 MNHEY, CDR2 SVGEGT.

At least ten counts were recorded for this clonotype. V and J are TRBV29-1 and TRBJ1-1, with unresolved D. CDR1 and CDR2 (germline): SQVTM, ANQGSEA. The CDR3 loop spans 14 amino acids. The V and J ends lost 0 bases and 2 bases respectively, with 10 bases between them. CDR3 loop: CSVEDGRANTEAFF. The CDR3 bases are TGCAGCGTTGAAGATGGGAGAGCTAACACTGAAGCTTTCTTT. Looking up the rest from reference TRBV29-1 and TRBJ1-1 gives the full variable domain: SAVISQKPSRDICQRGTSLTIQCQVDSQVTMMFWYRQQPGQSLTLIATANQGSEATYESGFVIDKFPISRPNLTFSTLTVSNMSPEDSSIYLCSVEDGRANTEAFFGQGTRLTVV.

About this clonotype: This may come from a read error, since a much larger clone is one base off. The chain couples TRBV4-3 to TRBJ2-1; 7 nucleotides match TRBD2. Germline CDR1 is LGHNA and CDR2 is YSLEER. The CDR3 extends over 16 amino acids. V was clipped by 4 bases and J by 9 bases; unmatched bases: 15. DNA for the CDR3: TGCGCCAGCAGCCCCTCGTCTAGAGGGAGGGTGTCTGAGCAGTTCTTC. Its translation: CASSPSSRGRVSEQFF.

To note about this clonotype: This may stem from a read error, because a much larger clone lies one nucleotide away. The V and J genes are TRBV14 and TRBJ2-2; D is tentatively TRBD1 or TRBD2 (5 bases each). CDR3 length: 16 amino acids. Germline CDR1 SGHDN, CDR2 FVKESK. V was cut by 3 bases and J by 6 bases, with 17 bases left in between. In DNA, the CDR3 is TGTGCCAGCAGCCAGCCCGGGACCCCGGGTGCCGGGGAGCTGTTTTTT. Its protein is CASSQPGTPGAGELFF.

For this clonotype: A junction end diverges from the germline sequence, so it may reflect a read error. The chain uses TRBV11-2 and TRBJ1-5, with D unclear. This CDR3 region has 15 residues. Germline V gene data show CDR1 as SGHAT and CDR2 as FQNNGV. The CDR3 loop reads CASSPDGYNNQLQHF. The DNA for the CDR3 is TGTGCCAGCAGTCCGGACGGATATAACAATCAGCTCCAGCATTTT.

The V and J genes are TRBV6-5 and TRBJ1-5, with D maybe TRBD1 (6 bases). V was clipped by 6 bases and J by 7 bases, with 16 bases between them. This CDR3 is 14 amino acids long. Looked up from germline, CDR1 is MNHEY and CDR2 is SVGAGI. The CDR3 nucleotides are TGTGCCAGCAGCCAGGGACGGGGACACCAGCCCCAGCATTTT. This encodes CASSQGRGHQPQHF.

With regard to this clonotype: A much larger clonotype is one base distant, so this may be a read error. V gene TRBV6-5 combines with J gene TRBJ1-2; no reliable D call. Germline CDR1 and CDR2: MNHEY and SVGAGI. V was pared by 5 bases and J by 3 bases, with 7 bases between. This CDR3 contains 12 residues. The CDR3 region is CASSDMHYGYTF. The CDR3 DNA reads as TGTGCCAGCAGTGACATGCACTATGGCTACACCTTC.

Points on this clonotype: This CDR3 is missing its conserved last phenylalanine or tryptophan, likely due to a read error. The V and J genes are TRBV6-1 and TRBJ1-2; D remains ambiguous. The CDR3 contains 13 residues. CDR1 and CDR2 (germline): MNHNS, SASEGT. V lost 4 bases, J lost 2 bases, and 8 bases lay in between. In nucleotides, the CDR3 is TGTGCCAGCAGTGGAATTCCAAACTATGGCTACACCTAC. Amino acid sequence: CASSGIPNYGYTY.

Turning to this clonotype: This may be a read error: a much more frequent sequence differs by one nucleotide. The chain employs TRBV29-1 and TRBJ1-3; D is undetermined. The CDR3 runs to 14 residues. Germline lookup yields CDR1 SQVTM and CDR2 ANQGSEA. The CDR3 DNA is TGCAGCGTTGCACCTGGGAGCTCTGGATACACCATATATTTT. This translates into CSVAPGSSGYTIYF.

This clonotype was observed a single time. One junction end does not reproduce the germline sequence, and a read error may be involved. The CDR3 sequence: CASSLAGQGEEIQYF. CDR3 sequence (DNA): TGTGCCAGCAGCTTGGCAGGACAGGGCGAAGAGATCCAGTACTTC. The rearrangement joins TRBV5-4 to TRBJ2-5; 8 bases are shared with TRBD1. The V gene's germline CDR1 is SGHNT and CDR2 YYREEE (reference sequence). The CDR3 extends over 15 amino acids.

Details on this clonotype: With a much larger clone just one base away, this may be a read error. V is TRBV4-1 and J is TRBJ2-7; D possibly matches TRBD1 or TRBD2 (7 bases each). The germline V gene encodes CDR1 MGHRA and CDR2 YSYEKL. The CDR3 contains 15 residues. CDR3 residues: CVSSQGRGGRYEQYF. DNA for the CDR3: TGCGTCAGCAGCCAAGGCAGGGGGGGCAGGTACGAGCAGTACTTC.

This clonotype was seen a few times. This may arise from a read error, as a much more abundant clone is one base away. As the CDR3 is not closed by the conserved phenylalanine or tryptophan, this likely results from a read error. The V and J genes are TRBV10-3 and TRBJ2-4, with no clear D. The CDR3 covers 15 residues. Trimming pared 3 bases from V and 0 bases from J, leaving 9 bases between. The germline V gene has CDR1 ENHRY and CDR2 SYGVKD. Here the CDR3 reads CAISDNWKAKNIQYL. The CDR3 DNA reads TGTGCCATCAGTGACAACTGGAAAGCCAAAAACATTCAGTACCTC.

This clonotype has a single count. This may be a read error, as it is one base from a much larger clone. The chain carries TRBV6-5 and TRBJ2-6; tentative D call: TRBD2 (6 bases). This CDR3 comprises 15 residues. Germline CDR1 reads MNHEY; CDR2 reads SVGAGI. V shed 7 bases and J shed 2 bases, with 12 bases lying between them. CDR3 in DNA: TGTGCCAGCACTAAAGGGAGGCCTGGGGCCAACGTCCTGACTTTC. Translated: CASTKGRPGANVLTF.

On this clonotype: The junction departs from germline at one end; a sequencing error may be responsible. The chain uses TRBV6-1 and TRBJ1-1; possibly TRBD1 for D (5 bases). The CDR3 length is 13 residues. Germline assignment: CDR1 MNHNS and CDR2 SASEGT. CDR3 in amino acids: CASDRGLNTEALF. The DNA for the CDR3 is TGTGCCAGCGATAGGGGTCTGAACACTGAAGCTCTCTTT.

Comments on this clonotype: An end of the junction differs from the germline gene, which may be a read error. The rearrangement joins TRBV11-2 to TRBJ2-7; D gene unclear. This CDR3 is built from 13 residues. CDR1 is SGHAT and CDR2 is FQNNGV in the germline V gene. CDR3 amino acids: CAGSLGFSHEQYF. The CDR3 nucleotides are TGTGCCGGCAGCTTGGGTTTCTCCCACGAGCAGTACTTC.

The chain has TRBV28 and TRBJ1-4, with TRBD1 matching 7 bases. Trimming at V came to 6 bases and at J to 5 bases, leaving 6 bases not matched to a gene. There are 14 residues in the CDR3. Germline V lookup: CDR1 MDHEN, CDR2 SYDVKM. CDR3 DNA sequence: TGTGCCAGCAGCCCCGGGACAGTAAATGAAAAACTGTTTTTT. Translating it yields CASSPGTVNEKLFF.

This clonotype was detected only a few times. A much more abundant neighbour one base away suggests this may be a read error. CDR3 loop: CASRPVAGGQYF. CDR3 DNA: TGCGCCAGCCGCCCGGTAGCGGGGGGGCAGTATTTT. This chain uses TRBV4-1 with TRBJ2-3; 10 nucleotides line up with TRBD2. Trimming at V came to 8 bases and at J to 11 bases, leaving 7 bases not matched to a gene. Germline lookup yields CDR1 MGHRA and CDR2 YSYEKL. The CDR3 contains 12 residues.

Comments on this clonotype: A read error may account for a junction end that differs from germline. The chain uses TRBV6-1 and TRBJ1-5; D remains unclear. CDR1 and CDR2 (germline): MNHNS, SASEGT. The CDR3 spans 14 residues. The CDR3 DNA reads TGTGCCAGCAGCCAGGATCTATTGAATCAGCCCCACCATTTT. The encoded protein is CASSQDLLNQPHHF.